This T cell receptor beta chain is drawn from a study of Graves' ophthalmopathy and Graves' hyperthyroidism. This clonotype was seen repeatedly, ten times or more. The TCR beta CDR3 regions underwent amplification from RNA transcripts. HTBI primers were employed in first-round RT-PCR, then a second-round multiplex PCR followed. TCRdb re-derived calls from the multiplex PCR reads in MiXCR, one entry per CDR3 protein. The repertoire holds fewer than 400,000 distinct CDR3 sequences, with around 18% as singletons. Orbital computed tomography, together with clinical symptoms, serum thyroxine, TRAb and thyroid ultrasound, was used for diagnosis. Germline V gene sequence: CDR1 SGHTA, CDR2 FQGNSA. V was pared by 4 bases and J by 10 bases, with 14 bases between. The CDR3 is made up of 13 amino acids.

The TCR originated in a woman aged 18-29 years with Graves' ophthalmopathy. The genes are TRBV7-2 and TRBJ1-5, with D uncertain. Sequences were obtained from peripheral blood. As DNA, the CDR3 is TGTGCCAGCAGCTCCCCGGGGAATTTACCCCAGCATTTT. Its protein is CASSSPGNLPQHF.